This T cell receptor beta chain was retrieved from a study of CD8 T cells in ankylosing spondylitis. Study-level results: In the blood and synovial fluid of reactive arthritis, some motif variants had been previously reported. Reportedly, matched ankylosing spondylitis synovial fluid was significantly enriched for disease-linked clones. Seemingly characteristic of ankylosing spondylitis blood was a TCR beta motif consisting of fewer than 10 highly homologous variants. A CD8+ phenotype characterized the disease-linked clones, which were relatively rare in peripheral blood.

Quantitative 5'-RACE with molecular barcodes produced the TCR beta libraries. MiXCR, applied by TCRdb to the 5' RACE reads, yields one record per CDR3 protein. Of hundreds of thousands of distinct CDR3 sequences detected, 25% to 30% appear once; the ten largest clones hold approximately 1%. Germline loops: CDR1 DFQATT, CDR2 SNEGSKA (reference sequence). The V gene end was trimmed by 0 bases and the J gene end by 4 bases; junction bases not matched to a gene: 6. This CDR3 comprises 15 residues. This clonotype was seen a handful of times. Its antigen is currently unknown. The rearrangement joins TRBV20-1 to TRBJ2-4; 7 bases line up with TRBD1. The source material was blood, either unsorted or a sorted T cell fraction (not recorded which). This receptor was obtained from a male donor with ankylosing spondylitis. The CDR3 loop reads CSARDPGTAKNIQYF. In nucleotides, the CDR3 is TGCAGTGCTAGAGATCCCGGGACAGCAAAAAACATTCAGTACTTC.